A selection of T cell receptor beta chains follows, all from one sample in a study of T cell repertoires in cytomegalovirus infection. TCRdb reprocessed the reads via MiXCR and lists one record per CDR3 protein. The sample has roughly 310,000 distinct CDR3 sequences, around 29% seen once. For these TCRs, the target antigens are not known. The sample was cultured PBMCs, taken from culture after CMV antigen stimulation. The receptors derive from a human donor in good health (CMV status not recorded). Some clones in this sample may be carry-over from other donors' samples. The CDR3 runs from the conserved cysteine through the conserved F or W. The order of the fields is D gene, J gene, clone size, V gene, CDR3 DNA, CDR3 protein. The D gene is left open where the match is weak. Not every row has a clone size; where given, it reads once, few, many or a size class.

.,TRBJ1-2,few,TRBV3-1,TGTGCCAGCGGGGCAGGACAAGCTAACTATGGCTACACCTTC,CASGAGQANYGYTF
TRBD2,TRBJ2-7,.,TRBV19,TGTGCCAGTAGAGGAGACGGACGATACAGCGGGGACTACGAGCAGTACTTC,CASRGDGRYSGDYEQYF
.,TRBJ2-3,few,TRBV27,TGTGCCAGCAGTTTGCAATTGAGGGGTAGCACAGATACGCAGTATTTT,CASSLQLRGSTDTQYF
TRBD1,TRBJ1-2,.,TRBV3-1,TGTGCCAGCAGCCCCCTCGCACAGGGGGATGGCTACACCTTC,CASSPLAQGDGYTF
.,TRBJ2-1,.,TRBV7-3,TGTGCCAGCAGCTTAACGTATCCCTTGGATGAGCAGTTCTTC,CASSLTYPLDEQFF
.,TRBJ2-5,few,TRBV20-1,TGCAGTGCTAGAGTCCTCGCGGCCACCCAAGAGACCCAGTACTTC,CSARVLAATQETQYF
TRBD2,TRBJ2-5,.,TRBV6-5,TGTGCCAGCAGTCCCACGGGGGGGCGGGAGACCCAGTACTTC,CASSPTGGRETQYF
.,TRBJ1-2,.,TRBV6-5,TGTGCCAGCAGTTATCAGGGAATTTATGGCTACACCTTC,CASSYQGIYGYTF
.,TRBJ2-7,.,TRBV11-2,TGTGCCAGCAGCTTAGAGCAGGTCTCCTACGAGCAGTACTTC,CASSLEQVSYEQYF
.,TRBJ2-3,.,TRBV27,TGTGCCAGCAGTCTAACCGGACGGGGCACAGATACGCAGTATTTT,CASSLTGRGTDTQYF
.,TRBJ2-7,few,TRBV20-1,TGCAGTGCCGCTCTGGGGGCATTGAGCGAGCAGTACTTC,CSAALGALSEQYF
TRBD2,TRBJ2-1,.,TRBV5-6,TGTGCCAGCAGCCCAGAGGGACTAGCGGACGGCAATGAGCAGTTCTTC,CASSPEGLADGNEQFF
.,TRBJ2-7,few,TRBV4-1,TGCGCCAGCAGCCACCTACTCGGGATCGGGAGCTACGAGCAGTACTTC,CASSHLLGIGSYEQYF
.,TRBJ2-6,.,TRBV20-1,TGCAGTGCTAGAGACAGACCCTCTGGGGCCAACGTCCTGACTTTC,CSARDRPSGANVLTF
.,TRBJ1-6,few,TRBV2,TGTGCCAGCAGGCGGTTTGTCACAGATAATTCACCCCTCCACTTT,CASRRFVTDNSPLHF
.,TRBJ2-5,.,TRBV12-5,TGTGCTAGTGGTCCGGGGAGTCTGGAGACCCAGTACTTC,CASGPGSLETQYF
TRBD2,TRBJ2-6,.,TRBV5-1,TGCGCCAGCAGCCCGAGCGGGAATCTTGGGGCCAACGTCCTGACTTTC,CASSPSGNLGANVLTF
TRBD2,TRBJ2-3,.,TRBV3-1,TGTGCCAGCAGCCAACGGGGGGGGACTAGCGCCACAGATACGCAGTATTTT,CASSQRGGTSATDTQYF
.,TRBJ2-1,few,TRBV7-3,TGTGCCAGCAGCTACGGTAGCGGACCGACCTACAATGAGCAGTTCTTC,CASSYGSGPTYNEQFF
.,TRBJ2-7,.,TRBV12-3/TRBV12-4,TGTGCCAGCAATGGAAGGGACTCCTACGAGCAGTACTTC,CASNGRDSYEQYF
.,TRBJ2-3,.,TRBV20-1,TGCAGTTCTAGACCTCGGGGTGGGGGACGGCCGACAGATACGCAGTATTTT,CSSRPRGGGRPTDTQYF
TRBD1,TRBJ2-7,.,TRBV7-6,TGTGCCAGCAGCATGACAGGGGCGGGCGAGCAGTACTTC,CASSMTGAGEQYF
.,TRBJ1-4,.,TRBV6-1,TGTGCCAGCAGTGGCCGGGCCCCAATAATGAATGAAAAACTGTTTTTT,CASSGRAPIMNEKLFF
.,TRBJ1-3,few,TRBV7-9,TGTGCCAGCAGCCCCCGGAGCTCTGGAAACACCATATATTTT,CASSPRSSGNTIYF
.,TRBJ1-1,many,TRBV20-1,TGCAGTGCTAGAGCTATTAGCATGAACACTGAAGCTTTCTTT,CSARAISMNTEAFF
TRBD1,TRBJ2-7,.,TRBV14,TGTGCCAGCAGCCACGAGTACAGGGGCTACGAGCAGTACTTC,CASSHEYRGYEQYF
.,TRBJ2-1,.,TRBV5-6,TGTGCCAGCAGTCCTGGGATTAGGGGAAGCTCCTACAATGAGCAGTTCTTC,CASSPGIRGSSYNEQFF
.,TRBJ2-1,few,TRBV9,TGTGCCAGCAGCGTAGGGTCACTGCTCAACAATGAGCAGTTCTTC,CASSVGSLLNNEQFF